The 25 T cell receptor beta chains listed next were all sequenced from one sample in a study of blood T cells in healthy people across ages (dated by TCRdb to between 2014 and 2016). Library preparation used 5' RACE. Sequencing used an Illumina HiSeq 2500. A second about 7 to 11 cycle PCR used a sample-barcoded 5' primer and a J-beta primer mix. In-frame beta chains were kept once TCRdb had trimmed the public reads at Q25 with fastp and called clones with MiXCR. Rows with a matching CDR3 protein are joined into one entry that keeps the most common DNA and genes. The sample includes about 760,000 distinct CDR3 sequences, with 25% observed a single time. The ten largest clones represent more than 8.5% of the sample. The sample also formed part of further work on T cells of mothers and their children.

The sample consisted of blood. The receptors here all came from a boy younger than 18 in good health.

Comment on this clonotype: Germline is not matched at one junction end, which may reflect a read error. The chain carries TRBV4-2 and TRBJ2-7; D unclear. This CDR3 has 13 amino acids. The germline gives CDR1 LGHNA, CDR2 YNFKEQ. The CDR3: CASNQEGSYEQCF. The DNA of the CDR3 is TGTGCCAGCAACCAAGAAGGCAGCTACGAGCAGTGCTTC.

The V and J genes are TRBV20-1 and TRBJ2-1, with 7 positions matching TRBD1. Per the germline V gene, CDR1 is DFQATT and CDR2 is SNEGSKA (reference sequence). Trimming cost V 5 bases and J 4 bases; bases outside gene matches: 11. The CDR3 consists of 15 residues. The CDR3 loop is CSAEDGTEHYNEQFF. The CDR3 DNA reads TGCAGTGCTGAGGACGGGACAGAACATTACAATGAGCAGTTCTTC.

The chain has TRBV20-1 and TRBJ2-7; D uncertain. CDR1 is DFQATT and CDR2 is SNEGSKA in the germline V gene (reference sequence). The CDR3 consists of 12 residues. V dropped 1 base and J dropped 2 bases, with 6 bases sitting between them. The CDR3 region is CSARGTTYEQYF. In nucleotides, the CDR3 is TGCAGTGCTAGAGGCACAACCTACGAGCAGTACTTC.

This clonotype was counted a single time. The rearrangement links TRBV9 to TRBJ2-1, with a weak D call TRBD2 (6 bases). Germline CDR1 SGDLS, CDR2 YYNGEE. The CDR3 covers 17 residues. Trimming removed 0 bases at V and 5 bases at J, with 18 bases between. The CDR3 here is CASSVEGRRRGHNEQFF. The CDR3 DNA follows: TGTGCCAGCAGCGTAGAGGGAAGACGGCGGGGTCACAATGAGCAGTTCTTC.

This chain connects TRBV3-1 to TRBJ2-5; D is possibly TRBD2 (6 bases). The CDR3 has 14 residues. Trimming took off 4 bases at V and 3 bases at J, with 12 bases between the two ends. From germline, CDR1 is LGHDT and CDR2 YNNKEL (reference sequence). As DNA, the CDR3 is TGTGCCAGCAGCCTTAGGGACTTGGAAGAGACCCAGTACTTC. Its protein product is CASSLRDLEETQYF.

Here the CDR3 DNA reads TGCAGCATGGGCCCTCGTTTGCAAGAGACCCAGTACTTC. Its protein product is CSMGPRLQETQYF. The rearrangement links TRBV29-1 to TRBJ2-5; no firm D call. Per germline, CDR1 SQVTM and CDR2 ANQGSEA. There are 13 residues in the CDR3. V lost 8 bases and J lost 2, with 15 bases in between.

The chain combines TRBV28 with TRBJ2-7; 9 positions agree with TRBD1. J lost 0 bases, V lost 4 bases, and 4 bases had no gene match. CDR3 length: 15 amino acids. Germline V gene data show CDR1 as MDHEN and CDR2 as SYDVKM. The CDR3 is CASSYRGLASYEQYF. CDR3 nucleotide sequence: TGTGCCAGCAGTTACAGGGGGCTCGCCTCCTACGAGCAGTACTTC.

J is TRBJ2-5 and V is TRBV20-1; possibly TRBD2 for D (7 bases). Trimming stripped 5 bases from V and 5 bases from J, with 9 bases between. The V gene's germline CDR1 is DFQATT and CDR2 SNEGSKA (reference sequence). The CDR3 totals 11 residues. Here the CDR3 DNA reads TGCAGTGCTGCGGGGGCGGAGACCCAGTACTTC. Residues: CSAAGAETQYF.

This clonotype was seen more than once but under ten times. The V and J genes are TRBV7-9 and TRBJ1-1, with D possibly matching TRBD1 (5 bases). Germline CDR1 SEHNR, CDR2 FQNEAQ (reference sequence). Trimming pared 1 base from V and 6 bases from J, leaving 15 bases between. This CDR3 is 15 amino acids long. The CDR3 bases are TGTGCCAGCAGCTTAGTTCTTCCGGGGACCCCTGAAGCTTTCTTT. This translates into CASSLVLPGTPEAFF.

This clonotype came up a few times. The chain has TRBV24-1 and TRBJ2-5, with D perhaps TRBD2 (6 bases). The J call is doubtful: the DNA matches TRBJ2-1 better. From germline, CDR1 is KGHDR and CDR2 SFDVKD. This CDR3 contains 14 residues. Here the CDR3 reads CATSDGGTYNEQFF. DNA for the CDR3: TGTGCCACCAGTGACGGGGGAACCTACAATGAGCAGTTCTTC.

In its sample, this clonotype was seen a few times. The rearrangement links TRBV9 to TRBJ1-1, with D perhaps matching TRBD1 (5 bases). Germline values: CDR1 SGDLS, CDR2 YYNGEE. This CDR3 contains 13 residues. Trimming took off 1 base at V and 6 bases at J, with 10 bases between the two ends. The chain's CDR3 is CASSVSPGAEAFF. The CDR3 DNA reads as TGTGCCAGCAGCGTATCCCCGGGGGCTGAAGCTTTCTTT.

This clonotype turned up a few times. V gene TRBV5-5 combines with J gene TRBJ1-2; D remains ambiguous. Trimming stripped 4 bases from V and 2 bases from J, with 15 bases between. The CDR3 is 15 residues long. Germline CDR1 and CDR2: SGHKS and YYEKEE (reference sequence). The CDR3 DNA sequence: TGTGCCAGCAGCGGAATGGACGGTTCCAACTATGGCTACACCTTC. It yields the protein CASSGMDGSNYGYTF.

The chain is built from TRBV29-1 and TRBJ2-5, with a tentative D call TRBD2 (6 bases). The end of the DNA aligns better with TRBJ2-7, so the J call may be wrong. The V gene's germline CDR1 is SQVTM and CDR2 ANQGSEA. The CDR3 spans 13 residues. This CDR3 reads CSVVTSLSYEQYF. The CDR3 DNA follows: TGCAGCGTTGTTACTAGCTTATCCTACGAGCAGTACTTC.

A few counts support this clonotype. The rearrangement links TRBV29-1 to TRBJ2-3, with D possibly matching TRBD1 (6 bases). Germline V gives CDR1 SQVTM, CDR2 ANQGSEA. The CDR3 totals 13 residues. The CDR3 loop reads CCGGGLIPDTQYF. Here the CDR3 DNA reads TGCTGCGGTGGGGGCCTCATCCCAGATACGCAGTATTTT.

J is TRBJ2-5 and V is TRBV4-1, with 8 bases lining up with TRBD1. The end of the DNA fits TRBJ2-1 better, so the J call may be wrong. The germline gives CDR1 MGHRA, CDR2 YSYEKL. The CDR3 contains 15 residues. This chain's CDR3 is CASSPASGGANEQFF. For the CDR3, the DNA is TGCGCCAGCAGCCCCGCATCAGGGGGCGCGAATGAGCAGTTCTTC.

A few counts support this clonotype. The V gene is TRBV7-8, the J gene TRBJ2-7; D remains ambiguous. V lost 4 bases, J lost 3 bases, and 16 bases lay in between. The CDR3 covers 15 residues. In germline, CDR1 is SGHVS, CDR2 FQNEAQ. The CDR3 DNA is TGTGCCAGCAGCTCCTGGCCGAGCGAAAGCTACGAGCAGTACTTC. Its translation is CASSSWPSESYEQYF.

This clonotype was counted only a few times. The chain uses TRBV10-3 and TRBJ2-5; D perhaps matches TRBD2 (5 bases). This CDR3 has 13 residues. CDR1 and CDR2 (germline): ENHRY, SYGVKD. The ends were cut back, 3 bases at V and 1 base at J, with 6 bases in the middle. The CDR3 DNA is TGTGCCATCAGTGACGGGATCCAAGAGACCCAGTACTTC. Its protein product is CAISDGIQETQYF.

The chain combines TRBV5-1 with TRBJ2-7, with 9 bases lining up with TRBD1. The CDR3 loop spans 14 amino acids. V was clipped by 5 bases and J by 4 bases; unmatched bases: 7. Looked up from germline, CDR1 is SGHRS and CDR2 is YFSETQ. For the CDR3, the DNA is TGCGCCAGCAGGAACAGGGGGCTATCATACGAGCAGTACTTC. Its protein is CASRNRGLSYEQYF. The variable domain in full, completed from reference TRBV5-1 and TRBJ2-7, reads KAGVTQTPRYLIKTRGQQVTLSCSPISGHRSVSWYQQTPGQGLQFLFEYFSETQRNKGNFPGRFSGRQFSNSRSEMNVSTLELGDSALYLCASRNRGLSYEQYFGPGTRLTVT.

This clonotype was detected only a few times. The rearrangement uses TRBV5-1 and TRBJ2-3; D possibly corresponds to TRBD1 (6 bases). Germline lookup yields CDR1 SGHRS and CDR2 YFSETQ. V was clipped by 0 bases and J by 5 bases, with 13 bases between them. CDR3 length: 15 residues. CDR3 in amino acids: CASSLGSRGIDTQYF. The CDR3 nucleotides read TGCGCCAGCAGCTTGGGATCCAGGGGCATAGATACGCAGTATTTT. The variable domain in full, completed from reference TRBV5-1 and TRBJ2-3, reads KAGVTQTPRYLIKTRGQQVTLSCSPISGHRSVSWYQQTPGQGLQFLFEYFSETQRNKGNFPGRFSGRQFSNSRSEMNVSTLELGDSALYLCASSLGSRGIDTQYFGPGTRLTVL.

This rearrangement joins TRBV10-3 to TRBJ1-1; TRBD1 agrees at 10 bases. This CDR3 has 13 amino acids. V lost 10 bases and J lost 3; bases outside the gene matches: 5. The germline gives CDR1 ENHRY, CDR2 SYGVKD. CDR3 nucleotide sequence: TGTGCCAGTCGACAGGGGGCCGACACTGAAGCTTTCTTT. This gives the protein CASRQGADTEAFF.

The chain couples TRBV4-3 to TRBJ2-5; 8 nucleotides line up with TRBD1. The germline V gene encodes CDR1 LGHNA and CDR2 YSLEER. Trimming cost V 3 bases and J 4 bases; bases outside gene matches: 4. This CDR3 contains 14 residues. The DNA for the CDR3 is TGCGCCAGCAGCCAGCACACAGGGGGAGAGACCCAGTACTTC. Protein sequence: CASSQHTGGETQYF.

The rearrangement links TRBV12-3 or TRBV12-4 to TRBJ1-2; the D is unclear. The ends were cut back, 6 bases at V and 1 base at J, with 6 bases in the middle. This CDR3 has 12 amino acids. CDR3 coding DNA: TGTGCCAGCAGCCTGGTTAACTATGGCTACACCTTC. Its protein is CASSLVNYGYTF.

This clonotype was observed a handful of times. This chain uses TRBV21-1 with TRBJ2-7; the tabulated D call, TRBD1, remains unverified against the DNA. TRBV21-1 is assigned pseudogene status. The CDR3 covers 15 residues. Here the CDR3 DNA reads TGTGCCAGCAGCCCCCGGACAGGGAGCCCTGCGGGGGAGTACTTC. This gives the protein CASSPRTGSPAGEYF.

Of note for this clonotype: A read error may produce the germline difference seen at one junction end. J is TRBJ2-1 and V is TRBV6-5; 8 bases align to TRBD2. Germline CDR1 and CDR2: MNHEY and SVGAGI. The length of the CDR3 is 14 residues. DNA for the CDR3: TGTACCAGCTCGGGGGGGCTTGCCTACAATGAGCAGTTCTTC. It codes for CTSSGGLAYNEQFF.

V gene TRBV15 combines with J gene TRBJ2-7; D remains unclear. Trimming took 2 bases from V and 2 from J, leaving 16 bases between them. In germline, CDR1 is LNHNV, CDR2 YYDKDF (reference sequence). This CDR3 is 16 amino acids long. CDR3 loop: CATSRSPTSVPYEQYF. CDR3 coding DNA: TGTGCCACCAGCAGATCGCCCACCTCCGTTCCCTACGAGCAGTACTTC.